Shown below are 19 T cell receptor beta chains from a single sample sequenced in a study of cytomegalovirus exposure and HLA in healthy donors. PCR primers comprised 60 Vbeta and 13 Jbeta primers. The assay was immunoSEQ multiplex PCR, and TCRdb's table has in-frame clones only and misses some. Its listing shows tens of thousands of clones. Sequencing was carried out using PBMCs. These receptors came from a woman aged 55-70 years in good health and CMV-seronegative.

This sequence joins TRBV10-3 and TRBJ2-3; TRBD2 aligns across 13 bases. The V segment lost 8 bases and the J segment 3 bases; nucleotides outside the gene matches: 11. This CDR3 region has 17 residues. Germline V CDR1 and CDR2: ENHRY, SYGVKD. The CDR3 DNA reads as TGTGCCATCGGGGGAGGCCCGGGACTAGCGGGGACAGATACGCAGTATTTT. It encodes CAIGGGPGLAGTDTQYF.

This rearrangement joins TRBV11-2 to TRBJ2-5; TRBD2 is a possible D gene (6 bases). The CDR3 has 14 amino acids. V lost 5 bases to trimming and J lost 1 base, with 11 bases between them. CDR1 is SGHAT and CDR2 is FQNNGV in the germline V gene. The CDR3 sequence is CASSPSALQETQYF. The CDR3 bases are TGTGCCAGCAGCCCTAGCGCCCTCCAAGAGACCCAGTACTTC. The full variable domain, in which reference TRBV11-2 and TRBJ2-5 provide the parts outside the CDR3, is EAGVAQSPRYKIIEKRQSVAFWCNPISGHATLYWYQQILGQGPKLLIQFQNNGVVDDSQLPKDRFSAERLKGVDSTLKIQPAKLEDSAVYLCASSPSALQETQYFGPGTRLLVL.

This chain links TRBV28 with TRBJ2-7, with TRBD2 matching over 11 bases. The CDR3 is made up of 14 amino acids. Germline-derived CDR1 and CDR2 are MDHEN and SYDVKM. The V segment lost 5 bases and the J segment 1 base; nucleotides outside the gene matches: 1. In DNA, the CDR3 is TGTGCCAGCAGTCTAGCGGGAGGTTCCTACGAGCAGTACTTC. As protein: CASSLAGGSYEQYF.

The gene calls are TRBV18 and TRBJ2-5; perhaps TRBD1 as D (5 bases). This CDR3 spans 14 amino acids. V lost 0 bases to trimming and J lost 3 bases, with 8 bases between them. CDR1 KGHSH and CDR2 LQKENI come from the germline V gene. CDR3 DNA sequence: TGTGCCAGCTCACCACCCTCGACAGAAGAGACCCAGTACTTC. It encodes CASSPPSTEETQYF.

This rearrangement joins TRBV7-9 to TRBJ1-5; D is possibly TRBD1 (5 bases). Deletions cut 3 bases from V and 0 bases from J, with 15 bases between. The CDR3 is 17 residues long. The germline V gene encodes CDR1 SEHNR and CDR2 FQNEAQ (reference sequence). The CDR3 sequence is CASSFGQGAYSNQPQHF. As DNA, the CDR3 is TGTGCCAGCAGCTTCGGTCAAGGGGCCTATAGCAATCAGCCCCAGCATTTT.

The rearrangement joins TRBV7-2 to TRBJ2-5, with 11 bases lining up with TRBD1. The germline V gene has CDR1 SGHTA and CDR2 FQGNSA. CDR3 size: 16 residues. V was pared by 3 bases and J by 5 bases, with 8 bases of the junction left unmatched. CDR3 region: CASSLRTGGYGETQYF. The DNA for the CDR3 is TGTGCCAGCAGCTTGAGGACAGGGGGCTATGGCGAGACCCAGTACTTC.

For this clone: One end of the junction fails to match germline, which may point to a read error. The chain has TRBV10-2 and TRBJ1-3; D call uncertain. Germline values: CDR1 WSHSY, CDR2 SAAADI. This CDR3 is built from 15 residues. For the CDR3, the DNA is TGCGCCAGCAGTCTAGGCCCGAGCTCTGGAAACGCCATATATTTT. Its protein is CASSLGPSSGNAIYF.

This sequence joins TRBV5-1 and TRBJ1-2, with 7 bases identical to TRBD1. CDR1 and CDR2 (germline): SGHRS, YFSETQ. J lost 6 bases, V lost 0 bases, and 5 bases had no gene match. The CDR3 contains 14 residues. The CDR3 nucleotides read TGCGCCAGCAGCTTGGATATAGGGGGCGATGGCTACACCTTC. Protein sequence: CASSLDIGGDGYTF.

The genes are TRBV7-9 and TRBJ2-1; tentatively, D is TRBD1 (6 bases). CDR3 size: 13 residues. CDR1 is SEHNR and CDR2 is FQNEAQ in the germline V gene (reference sequence). With 3 bases removed from V and 9 bases from J, the gap between germline ends came to 12 bases. The CDR3 coding sequence is TGTGCCAGCAGCTTCCAGGGGATGGGTGAGCAGTTCTTC. The encoded protein is CASSFQGMGEQFF.

V usage is TRBV6-5 and J usage is TRBJ1-2, with D maybe TRBD1 (6 bases). The CDR3 is 13 residues long. Germline lookup yields CDR1 MNHEY and CDR2 SVGAGI. The V end lost 11 bases, the J end lost 4 bases, and 17 bases lay between the germline ends. Here the CDR3 DNA reads TGTGCCGGCTACGAGGGGGTGGCCTATGGCTACACCTTC. It specifies CAGYEGVAYGYTF.

The gene calls are TRBV6-6 and TRBJ1-4; 10 bases fit TRBD1. Unmatched junction bases numbered 9, after V lost 6 bases and J lost 8 bases. CDR1 and CDR2 (germline): MNHNY, SVGAGI (reference sequence). The CDR3 has 15 residues. DNA of the CDR3: TGTGCCAGCAGCGCCTTGGACAGGGGGGTGGAAAAACTGTTTTTT. Its translation is CASSALDRGVEKLFF.

This rearrangement joins TRBV30 to TRBJ2-5; TRBD2 matches at 10 bases. The germline gives CDR1 GTSNPN, CDR2 SVGIG (reference sequence). Losses at the gene ends were 3 bases for V and 2 bases for J; bases not matched to a gene: 9. CDR3 length: 16 residues. The CDR3 sequence is CAWRRTQLAGQETQYF. CDR3 coding DNA: TGTGCCTGGAGGCGAACACAACTAGCGGGACAAGAGACCCAGTACTTC.

CDR3 residues: CASSPQNSNQPQHF. The CDR3, as DNA: TGTGCCAGCAGTCCACAGAATAGCAATCAGCCCCAGCATTTT. The chain is built from TRBV6-5 and TRBJ1-5; D uncertain. Germline CDR1 and CDR2: MNHEY and SVGAGI. This CDR3 contains 14 residues. The V gene lost 5 bases and the J gene lost 0 bases, with 8 bases spanning the gap.

This rearrangement joins TRBV5-1 to TRBJ1-4; 9 bases align to TRBD1. The CDR3 spans 15 residues. V lost 3 bases and J lost 3; bases outside the gene matches: 3. The germline V gene has CDR1 SGHRS and CDR2 YFSETQ. The CDR3 DNA follows: TGCGCCAGCAGCTCGGACAGGGGACCTAATGAAAAACTGTTTTTT. It yields the protein CASSSDRGPNEKLFF. Using reference TRBV5-1 and TRBJ1-4 for the parts outside the CDR3, the full variable domain is KAGVTQTPRYLIKTRGQQVTLSCSPISGHRSVSWYQQTPGQGLQFLFEYFSETQRNKGNFPGRFSGRQFSNSRSEMNVSTLELGDSALYLCASSSDRGPNEKLFFGSGTQLSVL.

The chain joins TRBV6-5 to TRBJ2-1, with 8 positions matching TRBD2. Trimming took 0 bases from V and 3 from J; bases not matched to a gene: 4. CDR1 is MNHEY and CDR2 is SVGAGI in the germline V gene. The CDR3 loop spans 16 amino acids. The CDR3 coding sequence is TGTGCCAGCAGTTACTCGCTGACTAGCGTCTACAATGAGCAGTTCTTC. Residues: CASSYSLTSVYNEQFF.

The chain combines TRBV10-3 with TRBJ2-3; maybe TRBD2 (6 bases). V lost 4 bases to trimming and J lost 6 bases, with 17 bases between them. The CDR3 covers 15 residues. The germline gives CDR1 ENHRY, CDR2 SYGVKD. The CDR3 is CAISVLAVGDDTQYF. DNA of the CDR3: TGTGCCATCAGTGTACTAGCAGTTGGGGATGATACGCAGTATTTT.

The rearrangement uses TRBV7-2 and TRBJ2-3; TRBD1 is a possible D gene (6 bases). The CDR3 consists of 15 residues. Germline V gene lookup returns CDR1 SGHTA and CDR2 FQGNSA. The V gene lost 5 bases and the J gene lost 2 bases, with 14 bases spanning the gap. In DNA form, the CDR3 reads TGTGCCAGCAGCCACCGCAGGGGCGCCACAGATACGCAGTATTTT. It yields the protein CASSHRRGATDTQYF.

The CDR3 reads CASRVGVYNEQFF. The DNA of the CDR3 is TGTGCCAGCAGGGTCGGAGTCTACAATGAGCAGTTCTTC. The rearrangement uses TRBV27 and TRBJ2-1; D gene ambiguous. Trimming shortened V by 6 bases and J by 3 bases, and 9 bases separated the two germline ends. Germline-derived CDR1 and CDR2 are MNHEY and SMNVEV (reference sequence). CDR3 length equals 13 residues.

The rearrangement uses TRBV5-1 and TRBJ2-3, with D possibly matching TRBD1 (6 bases). The germline V gene has CDR1 SGHRS and CDR2 YFSETQ. The V and J ends lost 0 bases and 4 bases respectively, with 15 bases between them. The CDR3 length is 16 residues. The CDR3 is CASSLGGRAGADTQYF. The CDR3 DNA reads as TGCGCCAGCAGCTTGGGTGGTAGGGCAGGGGCAGATACGCAGTATTTT.